A selection of T cell receptor beta chains follows, all from one sample in a study of blood T cell repertoires in COVID-19. Repertoires were generated with immunoSEQ multiplex PCR, while TCRdb's copy carries only in-frame clones and drops some. The sample records 250,000 to 300,000 clones, roughly 90% being singletons. Sequences were obtained from peripheral blood. All receptors come from a woman aged 45-65 years who had recovered from COVID-19. Each CDR3 is given with its conserved first and last residue. The D gene is left open where the match is weak. Size is omitted from some rows. Given values are once, few, many or a class for expanded clones.

D gene: TRBD1
clone size: -
J gene: TRBJ2-7
V gene: TRBV6-5
CDR3 protein: CASTGTTGSYEQYF
CDR3 DNA: TGTGCCAGCACGGGGACGACAGGGTCCTACGAGCAGTACTTC

D gene: TRBD1
clone size: -
J gene: TRBJ2-7
V gene: TRBV3-1/TRBV3-2
CDR3 protein: CASSLLGGTGGYEQYF
CDR3 DNA: TGTGCCAGCAGCCTTTTAGGGGGGACAGGGGGCTACGAGCAGTACTTC

D gene: -
clone size: -
J gene: TRBJ1-4
V gene: TRBV7-7
CDR3 protein: CATRPATNEKLFF
CDR3 DNA: TGTGCTACCCGCCCGGCAACTAATGAAAAACTGTTTTTT

D gene: TRBD1
clone size: -
J gene: TRBJ2-1
V gene: TRBV7-9
CDR3 protein: CASSLVTGAVNEQFF
CDR3 DNA: TGTGCCAGCAGCTTAGTTACAGGGGCCGTCAATGAGCAGTTCTTC

D gene: TRBD1
clone size: once
J gene: TRBJ2-3
V gene: TRBV7-8
CDR3 protein: CASSLADRGDPYF
CDR3 DNA: TGTGCCAGCAGCTTAGCCGACAGGGGTGATCCGTATTTT

D gene: -
clone size: -
J gene: TRBJ1-2
V gene: TRBV6-2/TRBV6-3
CDR3 protein: CASSYPEYGYTF
CDR3 DNA: TGTGCCAGCAGTTACCCGGAGTATGGCTACACCTTC

D gene: -
clone size: -
J gene: TRBJ1-2
V gene: TRBV27
CDR3 protein: CASSAVGGHNYGYTF
CDR3 DNA: TGTGCCAGCAGTGCAGTCGGGGGTCACAACTATGGCTACACCTTC

D gene: -
clone size: -
J gene: TRBJ1-1
V gene: TRBV5-6
CDR3 protein: CASSIQGNTEAFF
CDR3 DNA: TGTGCCAGCAGCATACAGGGCAACACTGAAGCTTTCTTT

D gene: -
clone size: -
J gene: TRBJ1-4
V gene: TRBV18
CDR3 protein: CASSLQTQGNEKLFF
CDR3 DNA: TGTGCCAGCTCACTTCAGACACAGGGTAATGAAAAACTGTTTTTT

D gene: -
clone size: -
J gene: TRBJ1-1
V gene: TRBV30
CDR3 protein: CAWSVYRNTEAFF
CDR3 DNA: TGTGCCTGGAGTGTGTACAGGAACACTGAAGCTTTCTTT

D gene: -
clone size: -
J gene: TRBJ2-7
V gene: TRBV7-2
CDR3 protein: CASSLARWVREQYF
CDR3 DNA: TGTGCCAGCAGCTTAGCGCGGTGGGTACGGGAGCAGTACTTC

D gene: -
clone size: -
J gene: TRBJ2-3
V gene: TRBV14
CDR3 protein: CASSQRGRYTQYF
CDR3 DNA: TGTGCCAGCAGCCAAAGGGGCCGATATACGCAGTATTTT

D gene: -
clone size: -
J gene: TRBJ1-5
V gene: TRBV19
CDR3 protein: CASSIVRGLNQPQHF
CDR3 DNA: TGTGCCAGTAGTATAGTAAGGGGACTTAATCAGCCCCAGCATTTT

D gene: -
clone size: -
J gene: TRBJ1-1
V gene: TRBV19
CDR3 protein: CASSIPRQGGTEAFF
CDR3 DNA: TGTGCCAGTAGTATACCCCGGCAGGGTGGCACTGAAGCTTTCTTT

D gene: TRBD1
clone size: few
J gene: TRBJ1-5
V gene: TRBV29-1
CDR3 protein: CSVGEQGNQPQHF
CDR3 DNA: TGCAGCGTTGGGGAACAGGGGAATCAGCCCCAGCATTTT

D gene: -
clone size: -
J gene: TRBJ1-2
V gene: TRBV30
CDR3 protein: CAWSVPRQNNYGYTF
CDR3 DNA: TGTGCCTGGAGTGTACCCAGACAGAATAACTATGGCTACACCTTC

D gene: TRBD2
clone size: -
J gene: TRBJ2-5
V gene: TRBV30
CDR3 protein: CAWRIAGGPETQYF
CDR3 DNA: TGTGCCTGGCGGATAGCGGGAGGGCCAGAGACCCAGTACTTC

D gene: -
clone size: -
J gene: TRBJ2-7
V gene: TRBV6-2/TRBV6-3
CDR3 protein: CASSWALPYEQYF
CDR3 DNA: TGTGCCAGCAGCTGGGCTCTCCCTTACGAGCAGTACTTC

D gene: -
clone size: once
J gene: TRBJ1-4
V gene: TRBV6-6
CDR3 protein: CASSYRGSTNEKLFF
CDR3 DNA: TGTGCCAGCAGTTACAGGGGATCAACTAATGAAAAACTGTTTTTT

D gene: TRBD1
clone size: -
J gene: TRBJ2-7
V gene: TRBV30
CDR3 protein: CAWSVRDRGKQYF
CDR3 DNA: TGTGCCTGGAGTGTACGGGACAGGGGAAAGCAGTACTTC

D gene: TRBD2
clone size: -
J gene: TRBJ2-1
V gene: TRBV6-5
CDR3 protein: CASSYGAGRSNEQFF
CDR3 DNA: TGTGCCAGCAGTTACGGAGCGGGAAGATCCAATGAGCAGTTCTTC

D gene: TRBD1
clone size: -
J gene: TRBJ2-1
V gene: TRBV5-8
CDR3 protein: CASSLTDREQFF
CDR3 DNA: TGTGCCAGCAGCTTGACGGACAGGGAGCAGTTCTTC

D gene: -
clone size: -
J gene: TRBJ2-6
V gene: TRBV19
CDR3 protein: CASREAGANVLTF
CDR3 DNA: TGTGCCAGTAGGGAGGCGGGGGCCAACGTCCTGACTTTC

D gene: -
clone size: -
J gene: TRBJ1-2
V gene: TRBV30
CDR3 protein: CAWTPPDYYGYTF
CDR3 DNA: TGTGCCTGGACTCCTCCCGACTACTATGGCTACACCTTC

D gene: TRBD2
clone size: -
J gene: TRBJ2-2
V gene: TRBV19
CDR3 protein: CASSSGTRVPGELFF
CDR3 DNA: TGTGCCAGTAGTTCAGGGACTAGAGTCCCCGGGGAGCTGTTTTTT

D gene: -
clone size: -
J gene: TRBJ2-5
V gene: TRBV5-1
CDR3 protein: CASSLESGIETQYF
CDR3 DNA: TGCGCCAGCAGCTTGGAGTCAGGGATTGAGACCCAGTACTTC

D gene: TRBD1
clone size: -
J gene: TRBJ1-4
V gene: TRBV4-2
CDR3 protein: CASSQGVGRGNEKLFF
CDR3 DNA: TGTGCCAGCAGCCAAGGGGTAGGCAGGGGGAATGAAAAACTGTTTTTT

D gene: TRBD1
clone size: -
J gene: TRBJ1-2
V gene: TRBV7-8
CDR3 protein: CASSATGGSSYGYTF
CDR3 DNA: TGTGCCAGCAGCGCGACAGGGGGCTCGAGCTATGGCTACACCTTC

D gene: TRBD2
clone size: -
J gene: TRBJ2-2
V gene: TRBV5-6
CDR3 protein: CASSLGLADWELFF
CDR3 DNA: TGTGCCAGCAGCTTGGGACTAGCTGATTGGGAGCTGTTTTTT

D gene: TRBD1
clone size: -
J gene: TRBJ1-4
V gene: TRBV28
CDR3 protein: CASRVTGGMEKLFF
CDR3 DNA: TGTGCCAGCAGGGTTACAGGGGGCATGGAAAAACTGTTTTTT

D gene: TRBD1
clone size: -
J gene: TRBJ2-7
V gene: TRBV18
CDR3 protein: CASSPLGQAGSYEQYF
CDR3 DNA: TGTGCCAGCTCACCACTCGGACAGGCGGGCTCCTACGAGCAGTACTTC